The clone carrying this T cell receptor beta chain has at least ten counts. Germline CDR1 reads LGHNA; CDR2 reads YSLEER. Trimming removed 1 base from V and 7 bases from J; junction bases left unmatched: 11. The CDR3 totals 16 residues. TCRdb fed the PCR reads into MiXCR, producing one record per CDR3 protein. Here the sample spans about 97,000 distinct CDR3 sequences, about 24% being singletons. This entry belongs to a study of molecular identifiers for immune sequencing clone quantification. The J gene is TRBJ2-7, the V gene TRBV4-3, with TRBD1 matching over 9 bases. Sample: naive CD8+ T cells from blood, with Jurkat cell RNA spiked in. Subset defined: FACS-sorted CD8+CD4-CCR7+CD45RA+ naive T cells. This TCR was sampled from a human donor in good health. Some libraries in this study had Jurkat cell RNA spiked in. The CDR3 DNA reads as TGCGCCAGCAGCCAAGGACCCCCGGGACAGGGCTCGGAGCAGTACTTC. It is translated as CASSQGPPGQGSEQYF.